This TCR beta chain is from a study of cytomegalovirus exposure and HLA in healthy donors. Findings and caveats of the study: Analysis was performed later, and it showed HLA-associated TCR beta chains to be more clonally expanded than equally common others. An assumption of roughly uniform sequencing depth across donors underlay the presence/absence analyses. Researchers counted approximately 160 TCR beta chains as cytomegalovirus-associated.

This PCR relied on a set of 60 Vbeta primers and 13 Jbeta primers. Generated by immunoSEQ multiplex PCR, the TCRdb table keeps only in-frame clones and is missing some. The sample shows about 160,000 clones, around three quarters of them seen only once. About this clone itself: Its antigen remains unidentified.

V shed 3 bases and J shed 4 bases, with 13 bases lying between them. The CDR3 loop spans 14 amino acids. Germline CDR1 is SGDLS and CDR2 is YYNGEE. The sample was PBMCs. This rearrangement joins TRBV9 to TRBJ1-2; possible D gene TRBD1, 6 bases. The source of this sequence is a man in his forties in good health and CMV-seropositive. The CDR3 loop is CASSGPTGIYGYTF. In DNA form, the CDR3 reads TGTGCCAGCAGCGGCCCCACAGGGATCTATGGCTACACCTTC.